A single sample is the source of the 8 T cell receptor beta chains below, sequenced in a study of T cell changes during pregnancy in multiple sclerosis. The assay was immunoSEQ multiplex PCR, and TCRdb's table has in-frame clones only and misses some. The table includes 71,000 or so clones, approximately 90% detected once. Here the sequenced sample was peripheral blood, taken in the third trimester of pregnancy. These receptor sequences come from a female donor with multiple sclerosis, enrolled in a pregnancy study.

J is TRBJ2-7 and V is TRBV7-2, with unresolved D. The CDR3 extends over 13 amino acids. V lost 3 bases and J 10 bases, leaving 16 bases between the germline ends. Looked up from germline, CDR1 is SGHTA and CDR2 is FQGNSA. In DNA form, the CDR3 reads TGTGCCAGCAGCTTTTTGGATCCACCTAGACAGTACTTC. Residues: CASSFLDPPRQYF.

The genes are TRBV4-2 and TRBJ2-7; weak D call: TRBD1 (6 bases). The V end was cut by 4 bases, the J end by 0 bases, with 10 bases between. Germline CDR1 reads LGHNA; CDR2 reads YNFKEQ. This CDR3 comprises 14 residues. CDR3 in DNA: TGTGCCAGCAGCCGGCGACAGGCCTCCTACGAGCAGTACTTC. It is translated as CASSRRQASYEQYF.

The chain carries TRBV5-4 and TRBJ2-7; TRBD2 matches 9 bases. The germline V gene has CDR1 SGHNT and CDR2 YYREEE (reference sequence). The CDR3 spans 14 residues. Germline trimming cut 4 bases from V and 3 bases from J; bases unmatched to any gene: 5. DNA of the CDR3: TGTGCCAGCAGCGTGAGCGGGAGGTTCTACGAGCAGTACTTC. It yields the protein CASSVSGRFYEQYF. The whole variable domain, filled in from reference TRBV5-4 and TRBJ2-7, reads ETGVTQSPTHLIKTRGQQVTLRCSSQSGHNTVSWYQQALGQGPQFIFQYYREEENGRGNFPPRFSGLQFPNYSSELNVNALELDDSALYLCASSVSGRFYEQYFGPGTRLTVT.

The J gene is TRBJ2-5, the V gene TRBV11-2; TRBD2 matches at 11 bases. From germline, CDR1 is SGHAT and CDR2 FQNNGV. The CDR3 is 16 amino acids. V gave up 1 base and J gave up 1 base; unmatched junction bases: 2. CDR3 residues: CASSLGLAGRQETQYF. CDR3 coding DNA: TGTGCCAGCAGCTTAGGACTAGCGGGGCGCCAAGAGACCCAGTACTTC.

This chain links TRBV18 with TRBJ1-2; weak D call: TRBD1 (5 bases). The V gene lost 6 bases and the J gene lost 6 bases, with 14 bases spanning the gap. CDR1 is KGHSH and CDR2 is LQKENI in the germline V gene. The CDR3 spans 13 residues. In nucleotides, the CDR3 is TGTGCCAGCTCCCGACGACAGCACCATGGCTACACCTTC. Its protein product is CASSRRQHHGYTF.

J is TRBJ2-5 and V is TRBV6-1; possible D gene TRBD2, 6 bases. The CDR3 consists of 12 residues. Germline assignment: CDR1 MNHNS and CDR2 SASEGT. Trimming removed 7 bases at V and 5 bases at J, with 11 bases between. Here the CDR3 reads CASTYRGETQYF. The CDR3 DNA reads as TGTGCCAGCACTTACCGGGGGGAGACCCAGTACTTC.

CDR3 sequence (DNA): TGTGCCAGCAGCCAAGACGCATCAGGCGGGAGTACCTACGAGCAGTACTTC. Amino acids: CASSQDASGGSTYEQYF. J is TRBJ2-7 and V is TRBV4-2; 7 bases are shared with TRBD2. CDR1 is LGHNA, CDR2 YNFKEQ, per germline. This CDR3 is 17 amino acids long. Trimming took 0 bases from V and 2 from J; bases not matched to a gene: 10.

The chain links TRBV7-9 to TRBJ2-1; 7 nucleotides match TRBD1. Germline lookup yields CDR1 SEHNR and CDR2 FQNEAQ (reference sequence). There are 14 residues in the CDR3. The trim removed 3 bases at V and 13 bases at J, leaving 12 bases unmatched. The CDR3 nucleotides read TGTGCCAGCAGCTTTGGACAGGCAGACTCCCCCCAGTTCTTC. Encoded protein: CASSFGQADSPQFF.